This T cell receptor (beta chain) was documented in a study of beta chain features in type 1 diabetes. There are 16 residues in the CDR3. Germline V CDR1 and CDR2: LGHNA, YNFKEQ. Trimming shortened V by 7 bases and J by 4 bases, and 22 bases separated the two germline ends. The authors reverse transcribed all of the isolated RNA, so sequencing captured expressed TCRB transcripts. Measured with immunoSEQ multiplex PCR; TCRdb has only the in-frame clones, and not every one. The sample contains tens of thousands of clones, about three fifths of which appear only once. The sample consisted of Tregs from blood. The genes are TRBV4-2 and TRBJ1-2; no reliable D call. The receptor was derived from a woman under 30 in good health. The CDR3 is CASNLRIQGEPYGYTF. Written as DNA, the CDR3 is TGTGCCAGCAACCTTCGGATACAAGGAGAGCCCTATGGCTACACCTTC.